The TCR beta chain described here comes from a study of regulatory T cells in long-lasting Graves disease. Study conclusions and caveats: Study of thyroid tissue was not done, with only peripheral blood studied.

Concerning this clonotype: The antigen is unknown.

The time point denotes: newly diagnosed GD, antithyroid drugs for less than 3 months. Extracted RNA from PBMCs served as the source of the TCR library. Germline CDR1 and CDR2: SGHRS and YFSETQ. The CDR3 loop spans 14 amino acids. Trimming removed 7 bases at V and 2 bases at J, with 10 bases between. Arm-PCR of CDR3 regions and iRepertoire HTBI primers were the basis on which TCR beta libraries were built. TCRdb passed the multiplex PCR reads through MiXCR, listing each CDR3 protein once. This sample has about half a million distinct CDR3 sequences, with approximately 12% found just once. The data also belong to a second study, concerning T cells in Graves' hyperthyroidism and ophthalmopathy. This second study says: The study left out patients who had uncontrolled infection, other autoimmune disease, pregnancy or lactation. HTBI primers were the set used in a first-round RT-PCR of the TCR CDR3.

This TCR came from a woman aged 25 to 45 with Graves disease. The chain links TRBV5-1 to TRBJ2-6; no clear D gene. Sequenced material: peripheral blood mononuclear cells (PBMCs), taken at new diagnosis, from a patient treated with antithyroid drugs. As DNA, the CDR3 is TGCGCCAGCGGCGAGGTTGCTGGGGCCAACGTCCTGACTTTC. This codes for CASGEVAGANVLTF. Filled out from reference TRBV5-1 and TRBJ2-6, the complete variable domain reads KAGVTQTPRYLIKTRGQQVTLSCSPISGHRSVSWYQQTPGQGLQFLFEYFSETQRNKGNFPGRFSGRQFSNSRSEMNVSTLELGDSALYLCASGEVAGANVLTFGAGSRLTVL.